This T cell receptor (beta chain) was sequenced during a study of blood T cell repertoires in COVID-19. Looking at the study overall: PBMCs, B-cell-depleted T cells, or T cells were the source of the cDNA or gDNA that made up the material.

This CDR3 contains 13 residues. Germline loops: CDR1 MDHEN, CDR2 SYDVKM. Trimming pared 11 bases from V and 0 bases from J, leaving 10 bases between. As handled by the study authors: Researchers report that nucleated cell counts were estimated from reference gene primer amplification. TCRdb's table, derived via immunoSEQ multiplex PCR, lists solely in-frame clones and lacks some. Clonal size and the V and J genes are those of that table, whereas D and trimming came from the DNA. The sample carries about 210,000 clones, about 76% recorded once. Input material: PBMCs or T cells enriched from blood (not recorded which). This TCR was sampled from a woman aged 45-65 years with acute COVID-19. V gene TRBV28 combines with J gene TRBJ2-2; tentative D call: TRBD1 (7 bases). CDR3 loop: CAGGGPNTGELFF. CDR3 nucleotides: TGTGCCGGAGGGGGCCCGAACACCGGGGAGCTGTTTTTT.